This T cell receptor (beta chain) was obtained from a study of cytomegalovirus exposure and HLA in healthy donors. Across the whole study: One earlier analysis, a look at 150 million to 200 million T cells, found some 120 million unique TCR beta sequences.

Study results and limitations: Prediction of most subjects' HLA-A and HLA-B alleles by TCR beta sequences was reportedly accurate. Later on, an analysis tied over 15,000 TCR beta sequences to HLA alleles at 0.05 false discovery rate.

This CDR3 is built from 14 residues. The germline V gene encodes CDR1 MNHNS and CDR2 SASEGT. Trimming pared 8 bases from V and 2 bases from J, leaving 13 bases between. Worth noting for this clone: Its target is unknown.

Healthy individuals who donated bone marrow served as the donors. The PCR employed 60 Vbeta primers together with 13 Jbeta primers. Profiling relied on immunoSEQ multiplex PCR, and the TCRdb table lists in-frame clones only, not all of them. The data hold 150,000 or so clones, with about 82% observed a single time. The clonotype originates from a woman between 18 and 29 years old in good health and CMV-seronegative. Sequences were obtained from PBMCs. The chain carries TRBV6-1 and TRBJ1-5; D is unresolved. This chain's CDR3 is CASGRRVGNQPQHF. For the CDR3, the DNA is TGTGCCAGCGGTCGTCGGGTCGGCAATCAGCCCCAGCATTTT.